These T cell receptor beta chains were read from a single sample in a study of OX40 agonist ivuxolimab in advanced cancers. Repertoires were generated with immunoSEQ multiplex PCR, while TCRdb's copy carries only in-frame clones and drops some. Of about 73,000 clones listed, roughly 90% are singletons. The source material was CD4+ or CD8+ T cells sorted from blood, sampled in a trial of the OX40 agonist ivuxolimab. These receptors were obtained from an adult with an advanced solid tumor such as melanoma, head and neck, liver or kidney cancer. The CDR3 runs from the conserved cysteine through the conserved F or W. D genes are given only for firm matches. Rows give clone size only sometimes, using once, few, many, or a class for an expanded clone.

v_gene	d_gene	abundance	j_gene	CDR3aa	CDR3nt
TRBV18	NA	NA	TRBJ2-1	CASSPFQIGNEQFF	TGTGCCAGCTCACCATTCCAAATAGGGAATGAGCAGTTCTTC
TRBV2	NA	NA	TRBJ1-5	CASSNIGQPQHF	TGTGCCAGCAGCAACATAGGTCAGCCCCAGCATTTT
TRBV25-1	NA	NA	TRBJ1-5	CASQEGNQPQHF	TGTGCCAGCCAGGAGGGCAATCAGCCCCAGCATTTT
TRBV9	NA	NA	TRBJ2-1	CASSVGGTPGPYNEQFF	TGTGCCAGCAGCGTAGGGGGGACCCCCGGCCCCTACAATGAGCAGTTCTTC
TRBV13	NA	NA	TRBJ2-1	CASSAGISSYNEQFF	TGTGCCAGCAGTGCGGGGATCAGCTCCTACAATGAGCAGTTCTTC
TRBV7-2	NA	NA	TRBJ1-4	CASSLEYEGTNEKLFF	TGTGCCAGCAGCTTAGAGTATGAAGGGACTAATGAAAAACTGTTTTTT
TRBV6-1	NA	NA	TRBJ2-7	CASSEEEKLYEQYF	TGTGCCAGCAGTGAAGAGGAAAAACTCTACGAGCAGTACTTC
TRBV2	TRBD1	NA	TRBJ2-2	CASYRGDSTGELFF	TGTGCCAGCTACAGGGGTGACAGCACCGGGGAGCTGTTTTTT
TRBV11-2	TRBD2	NA	TRBJ2-7	CASSLDNLAGGSSYEQYF	TGTGCCAGCAGCTTAGATAACCTAGCGGGGGGAAGCTCCTACGAGCAGTACTTC
TRBV7-9	NA	NA	TRBJ2-7	CASSLGWGGAHEQYF	TGTGCCAGCAGCCTCGGCTGGGGGGGGGCCCACGAGCAGTACTTC
TRBV2	NA	NA	TRBJ2-5	CASTRGQETQYF	TGTGCCAGCACGAGGGGCCAAGAGACCCAGTACTTC
TRBV6-5	NA	NA	TRBJ2-7	CASIEGGENEQYF	TGTGCCAGCATCGAAGGGGGGGAAAACGAGCAGTACTTC
TRBV4-1	NA	NA	TRBJ2-5	CASSQGSETQYF	TGCGCCAGCAGCCAAGGGTCGGAGACCCAGTACTTC
TRBV2	TRBD2	NA	TRBJ2-1	CASSDGTGGYNEQFF	TGTGCCAGCAGTGATGGGACGGGGGGGTACAATGAGCAGTTCTTC
TRBV5-4	NA	NA	TRBJ2-6	CASSSPPSGANVLTF	TGTGCCAGCAGCTCCCCCCCCTCTGGGGCCAACGTCCTGACTTTC
TRBV19	NA	NA	TRBJ1-2	CASGAGFGYTF	TGTGCCAGTGGGGCAGGCTTTGGCTACACCTTC
TRBV19	TRBD1	NA	TRBJ2-3	CASSALSGTGGGTQYF	TGTGCCAGTAGTGCTCTTTCCGGGACAGGGGGCGGTACGCAGTATTTT
TRBV4-3	NA	NA	TRBJ2-2	CASSQLLGPGPGELFF	TGCGCCAGCAGCCAATTGCTGGGACCTGGGCCCGGGGAGCTGTTTTTT
TRBV7-2	NA	NA	TRBJ2-5	CASSLGVLVAQETQYF	TGTGCCAGCAGCTTAGGAGTTTTGGTGGCCCAAGAGACCCAGTACTTC
TRBV15	NA	NA	TRBJ2-1	CATRGHEQFF	TGTGCCACCCGTGGTCATGAGCAGTTCTTC
TRBV11-2	TRBD2	once	TRBJ2-5	CASYQAGARETQYF	TGTGCCAGTTATCAAGCGGGGGCCAGGGAGACCCAGTACTTC
TRBV11-2	NA	NA	TRBJ2-7	CAGSLERDYEQYF	TGTGCCGGCAGCTTAGAACGGGACTACGAGCAGTACTTC
TRBV5-5	NA	NA	TRBJ1-2	CASSLHHRNLNYGYTF	TGTGCCAGCAGCCTCCATCACAGAAACCTTAACTATGGCTACACCTTC